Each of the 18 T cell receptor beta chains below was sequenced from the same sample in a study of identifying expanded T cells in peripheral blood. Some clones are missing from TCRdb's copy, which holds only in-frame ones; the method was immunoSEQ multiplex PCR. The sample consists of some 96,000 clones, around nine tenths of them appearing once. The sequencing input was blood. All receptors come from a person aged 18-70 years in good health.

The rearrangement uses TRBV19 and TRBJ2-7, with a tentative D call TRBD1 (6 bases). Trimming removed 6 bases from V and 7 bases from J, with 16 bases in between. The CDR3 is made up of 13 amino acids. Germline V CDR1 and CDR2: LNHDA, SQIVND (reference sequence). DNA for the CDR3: TGTGCCAGTAGCAGCACAGGGTCGGGAGAGCAGTACTTC. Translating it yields CASSSTGSGEQYF.

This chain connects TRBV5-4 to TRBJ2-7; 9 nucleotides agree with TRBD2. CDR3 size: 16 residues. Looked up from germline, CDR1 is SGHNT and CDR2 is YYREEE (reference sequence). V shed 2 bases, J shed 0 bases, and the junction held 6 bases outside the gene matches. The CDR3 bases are TGTGCCAGCAGCTTTGATTTAGCGGGGGCCTCCTACGAGCAGTACTTC. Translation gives CASSFDLAGASYEQYF.

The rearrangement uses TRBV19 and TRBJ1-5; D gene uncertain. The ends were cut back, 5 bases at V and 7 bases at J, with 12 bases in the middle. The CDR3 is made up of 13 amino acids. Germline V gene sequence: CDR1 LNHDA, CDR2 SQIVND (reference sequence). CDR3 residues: CASSRAARQPQHF. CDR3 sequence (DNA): TGTGCCAGTAGTCGGGCAGCCCGCCAGCCCCAGCATTTT.

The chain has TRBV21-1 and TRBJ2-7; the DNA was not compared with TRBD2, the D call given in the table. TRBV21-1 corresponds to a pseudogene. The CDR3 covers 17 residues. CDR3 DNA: TGTGCCAGCAGCAAAGAGGGAACTAGCGGGAGTCTAGGCGAGCAGTACTTC. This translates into CASSKEGTSGSLGEQYF.

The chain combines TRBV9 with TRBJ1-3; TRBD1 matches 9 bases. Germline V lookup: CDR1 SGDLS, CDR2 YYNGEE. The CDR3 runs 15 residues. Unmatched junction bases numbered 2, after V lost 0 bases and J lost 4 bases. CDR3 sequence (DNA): TGTGCCAGCAGCGTAGGGGGGACAGGGGGAAACACCATATATTTT. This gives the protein CASSVGGTGGNTIYF.

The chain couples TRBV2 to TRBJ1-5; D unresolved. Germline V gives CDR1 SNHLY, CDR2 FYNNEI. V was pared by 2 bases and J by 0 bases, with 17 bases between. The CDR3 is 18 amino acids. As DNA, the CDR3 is TGTGCCAGCAGTGAAAGACCCCCAGCCCATTATAGCAATCAGCCCCAGCATTTT. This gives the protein CASSERPPAHYSNQPQHF.

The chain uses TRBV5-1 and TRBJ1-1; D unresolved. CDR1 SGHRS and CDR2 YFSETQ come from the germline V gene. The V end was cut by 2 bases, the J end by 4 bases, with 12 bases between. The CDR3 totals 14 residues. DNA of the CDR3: TGCGCCAGCAGCTTTGTAACAGATGCCACTGAAGCTTTCTTT. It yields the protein CASSFVTDATEAFF. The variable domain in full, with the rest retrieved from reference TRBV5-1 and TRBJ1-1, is KAGVTQTPRYLIKTRGQQVTLSCSPISGHRSVSWYQQTPGQGLQFLFEYFSETQRNKGNFPGRFSGRQFSNSRSEMNVSTLELGDSALYLCASSFVTDATEAFFGQGTRLTVV.

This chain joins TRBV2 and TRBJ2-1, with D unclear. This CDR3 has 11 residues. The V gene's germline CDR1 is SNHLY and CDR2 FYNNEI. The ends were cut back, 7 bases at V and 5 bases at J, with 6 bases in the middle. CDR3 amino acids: CASKWHNEQFF. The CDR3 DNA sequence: TGTGCCAGCAAGTGGCACAATGAGCAGTTCTTC.

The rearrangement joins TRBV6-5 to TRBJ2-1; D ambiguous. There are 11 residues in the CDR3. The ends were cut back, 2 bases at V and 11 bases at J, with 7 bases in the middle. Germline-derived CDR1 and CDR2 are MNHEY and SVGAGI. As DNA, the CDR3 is TGTGCCAGCAGTTACGTGGGAAAGCAGTTCTTC. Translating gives CASSYVGKQFF.

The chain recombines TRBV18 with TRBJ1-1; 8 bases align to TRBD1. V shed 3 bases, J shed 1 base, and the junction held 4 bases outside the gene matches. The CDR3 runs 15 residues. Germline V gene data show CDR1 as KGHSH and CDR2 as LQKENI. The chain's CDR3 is CASSPGQGRNTEAFF. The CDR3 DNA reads TGTGCCAGCTCACCTGGACAGGGCAGGAACACTGAAGCTTTCTTT.

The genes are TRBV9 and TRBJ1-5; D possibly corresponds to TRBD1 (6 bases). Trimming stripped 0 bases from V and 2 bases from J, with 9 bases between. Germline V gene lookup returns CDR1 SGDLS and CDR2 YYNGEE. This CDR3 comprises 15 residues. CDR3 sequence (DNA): TGTGCCAGCAGCGTAGGCGGGGGCCGCAATCAGCCCCAGCATTTT. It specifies CASSVGGGRNQPQHF.

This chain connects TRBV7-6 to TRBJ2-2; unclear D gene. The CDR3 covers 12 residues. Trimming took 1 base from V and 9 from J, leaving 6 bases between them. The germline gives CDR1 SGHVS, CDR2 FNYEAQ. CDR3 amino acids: CASSLGARELFF. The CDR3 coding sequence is TGTGCCAGCAGCTTAGGGGCTCGGGAGCTGTTTTTT.

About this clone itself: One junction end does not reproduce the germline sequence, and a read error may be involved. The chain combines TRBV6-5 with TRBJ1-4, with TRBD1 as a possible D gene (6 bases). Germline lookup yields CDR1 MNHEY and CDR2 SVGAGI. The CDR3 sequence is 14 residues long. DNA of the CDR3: TGTGCCAGCAGGTCGACAGGTTCCAACTTAGCCCTTGTGTTT. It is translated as CASRSTGSNLALVF.

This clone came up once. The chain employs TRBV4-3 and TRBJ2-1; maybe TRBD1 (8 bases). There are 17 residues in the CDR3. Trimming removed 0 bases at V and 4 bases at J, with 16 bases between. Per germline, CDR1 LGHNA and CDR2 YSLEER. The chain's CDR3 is CASSQDRNRGGYNEQFF. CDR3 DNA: TGCGCCAGCAGCCAAGATCGTAACAGGGGGGGATACAATGAGCAGTTCTTC.

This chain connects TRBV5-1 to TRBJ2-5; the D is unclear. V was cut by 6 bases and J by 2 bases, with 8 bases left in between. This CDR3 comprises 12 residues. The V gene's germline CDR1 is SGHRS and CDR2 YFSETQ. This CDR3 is CASKREQETQYF. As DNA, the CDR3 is TGCGCCAGCAAAAGGGAACAAGAGACCCAGTACTTC.

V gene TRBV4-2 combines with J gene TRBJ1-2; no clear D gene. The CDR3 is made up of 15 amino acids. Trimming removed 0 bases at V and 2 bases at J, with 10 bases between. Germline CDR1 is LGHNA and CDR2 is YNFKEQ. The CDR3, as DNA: TGTGCCAGCAGCCAAGAGAGTGGACGGAACTATGGCTACACCTTC. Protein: CASSQESGRNYGYTF.

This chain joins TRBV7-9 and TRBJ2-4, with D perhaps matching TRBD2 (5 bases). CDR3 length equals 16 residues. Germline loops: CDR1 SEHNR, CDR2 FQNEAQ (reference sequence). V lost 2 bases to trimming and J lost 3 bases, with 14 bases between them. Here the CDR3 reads CASSLFGDLGKNIQYF. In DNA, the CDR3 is TGTGCCAGCAGCTTATTCGGGGATTTGGGCAAAAACATTCAGTACTTC.

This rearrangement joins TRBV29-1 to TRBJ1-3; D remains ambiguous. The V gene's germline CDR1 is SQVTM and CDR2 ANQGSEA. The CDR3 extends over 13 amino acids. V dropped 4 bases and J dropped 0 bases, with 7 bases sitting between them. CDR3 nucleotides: TGCAGCGTTGCACTGAGCTCTGGAAACACCATATATTTT. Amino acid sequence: CSVALSSGNTIYF. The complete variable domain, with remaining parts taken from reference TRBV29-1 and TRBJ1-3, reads SAVISQKPSRDICQRGTSLTIQCQVDSQVTMMFWYRQQPGQSLTLIATANQGSEATYESGFVIDKFPISRPNLTFSTLTVSNMSPEDSSIYLCSVALSSGNTIYFGEGSWLTVV.